The 22 T cell receptor beta chains below all came from one sample that was sequenced in a study of OX40 agonist ivuxolimab in advanced cancers. The assay was immunoSEQ multiplex PCR, and TCRdb's table has in-frame clones only and misses some. The profile covers about 77,000 clones, with about 85% appearing a single time and approximately 4.6% taken by the ten largest. The sample here was CD4+ or CD8+ T cells sorted from blood, taken in a trial of the OX40 agonist ivuxolimab. Every receptor here comes from an adult with an advanced solid tumor such as melanoma, head and neck, liver or kidney cancer.

This clone appeared a few times. The chain employs TRBV9 and TRBJ2-5, with 8 bases identical to TRBD1. This CDR3 has 17 amino acids. The V and J ends lost 1 base and 0 bases, in that order; junction bases with no gene match: 8. Germline V gene data show CDR1 as SGDLS and CDR2 as YYNGEE. The CDR3 DNA is TGTGCCAGCAGCGTATACGCCCGGACAGGGCACCAAGAGACCCAGTACTTC. Translation: CASSVYARTGHQETQYF.

This chain uses TRBV5-1 with TRBJ2-1, with 7 nucleotides matching TRBD2. V trimming: 7 bases; J trimming: 0 bases; junction bases outside the gene matches: 4. CDR1 SGHRS and CDR2 YFSETQ come from the germline V gene. The CDR3 spans 14 residues. CDR3 sequence reads: CASRTSNSYNEQFF. CDR3 sequence (DNA): TGCGCCAGCCGGACTAGTAACTCCTACAATGAGCAGTTCTTC.

J is TRBJ2-5 and V is TRBV9, with 8 bases aligning to TRBD2. V lost 3 bases to trimming and J lost 4 bases; unmatched junction nucleotides: 5. The V gene's germline CDR1 is SGDLS and CDR2 YYNGEE. This CDR3 has 14 amino acids. The CDR3 coding sequence is TGTGCCAGCAGCGAGGGGACTAGGAGAGAGACCCAGTACTTC. Translating gives CASSEGTRRETQYF.

In this sample, this clone turned up once. This chain joins TRBV6-5 and TRBJ2-5; TRBD1 matches 8 bases. The CDR3 extends over 14 amino acids. V lost 4 bases, J lost 5 bases, and 6 bases stayed unmatched. Germline CDR1 reads MNHEY; CDR2 reads SVGAGI. The CDR3 reads CASSSWDRKETQYF. Written as DNA, the CDR3 is TGTGCCAGCAGTTCCTGGGACAGGAAGGAGACCCAGTACTTC.

The rearrangement uses TRBV5-4 and TRBJ1-1; D remains unclear. The CDR3 runs 14 residues. The V end lost 4 bases, the J end lost 7 bases, and 17 bases lay between the germline ends. Germline-derived CDR1 and CDR2 are SGHNT and YYREEE (reference sequence). The CDR3 reads CASSPSDRAIEAFF. The CDR3 nucleotides are TGTGCCAGCAGCCCATCGGATAGAGCCATTGAAGCTTTCTTT.

In its sample, this clone was seen a few times. The sample has other DNA sequences that encode this CDR3 too. The chain uses TRBV6-5 and TRBJ1-2; D is possibly TRBD1 (5 bases). V was shortened by 2 bases and J by 11 bases, with 9 bases between the two germline ends. This CDR3 contains 11 residues. The germline gives CDR1 MNHEY, CDR2 SVGAGI. CDR3 DNA: TGTGCCAGCAGTTACGGGGGGAGTTACACCTTC. Its protein product is CASSYGGSYTF.

V and J are TRBV7-2 and TRBJ2-1; TRBD2 agrees at 12 bases. V trimming: 1 base; J trimming: 13 bases; junction bases outside the gene matches: 5. CDR3 length equals 14 residues. Germline V gives CDR1 SGHTA, CDR2 FQGNSA. CDR3 sequence: CASSLDLTSGSQFF. The CDR3 DNA reads as TGTGCCAGCAGCTTAGATTTGACTAGCGGGAGCCAGTTCTTC.

The V gene is TRBV19, the J gene TRBJ1-4; possible D gene TRBD1, 6 bases. CDR1 is LNHDA, CDR2 SQIVND, per germline (reference sequence). Trimming cost V 7 bases and J 0 bases, with 21 bases left between them. This CDR3 is built from 18 residues. The CDR3 is CASKDPGASWATNEKLFF. CDR3 nucleotides: TGTGCCAGTAAAGACCCAGGGGCCAGTTGGGCAACTAATGAAAAACTGTTTTTT. Together with reference TRBV19 and TRBJ1-4, the CDR3 gives the full variable domain: DGGITQSPKYLFRKEGQNVTLSCEQNLNHDAMYWYRQDPGQGLRLIYYSQIVNDFQKGDIAEGYSVSREKKESFPLTVTSAQKNPTAFYLCASKDPGASWATNEKLFFGSGTQLSVL.

This clone was observed a handful of times. The chain is built from TRBV18 and TRBJ2-5; maybe TRBD2 (6 bases). The CDR3 covers 15 residues. Deletions cut 1 base from V and 2 bases from J, with 11 bases between. Germline V lookup: CDR1 KGHSH, CDR2 LQKENI. Here the CDR3 DNA reads TGTGCCAGCTCACCACAAGGACTAACACAAGAGACCCAGTACTTC. This encodes CASSPQGLTQETQYF. Full variable domain (outside the CDR3, taken from reference TRBV18 and TRBJ2-5): NAGVMQNPRHLVRRRGQEARLRCSPMKGHSHVYWYRQLPEEGLKFMVYLQKENIIDESGMPKERFSAEFPKEGPSILRIQQVVRGDSAAYFCASSPQGLTQETQYFGPGTRLLVL.

The chain links TRBV5-4 to TRBJ2-1; D is perhaps TRBD2 (6 bases). Germline loops: CDR1 SGHNT, CDR2 YYREEE (reference sequence). V gave up 0 bases and J gave up 5 bases, with 15 bases separating them. This CDR3 is 16 amino acids long. CDR3 sequence reads: CASSLAMGGADNEQFF. CDR3 in DNA: TGTGCCAGCAGCTTGGCCATGGGCGGGGCCGACAATGAGCAGTTCTTC.

The chain carries TRBV19 and TRBJ1-5; the D is unclear. The CDR3 is 14 residues long. V gave up 1 base and J gave up 4 bases, with 8 bases separating them. Germline CDR1 LNHDA, CDR2 SQIVND (reference sequence). Here the CDR3 DNA reads TGTGCCAGTAGTATAGCCAGTTCTAATCAGCCCCAGCATTTT. Translated, it gives CASSIASSNQPQHF.

This chain joins TRBV27 and TRBJ1-6; D is ambiguous. Germline CDR1 and CDR2: MNHEY and SMNVEV (reference sequence). The V end lost 2 bases, the J end lost 7 bases, and 9 bases lay between the germline ends. This CDR3 spans 14 amino acids. CDR3 in DNA: TGTGCCAGCAGTTTAAGCCAGGAAAATTCACCCCTCCACTTT. As protein: CASSLSQENSPLHF.

This clone was seen just once. A far larger clone is one nucleotide away, so this likely arose from a read error. This chain links TRBV7-6 with TRBJ1-5; D is possibly TRBD1 (5 bases). V lost 5 bases and J 1 base, leaving 12 bases between the germline ends. The CDR3 length is 15 residues. The germline gives CDR1 SGHVS, CDR2 FNYEAQ. The CDR3 here is CASSQDWDSNQPQHF. The CDR3 DNA is TGTGCCAGCAGCCAAGATTGGGACAGCAATCAGCCCCAGCATTTT. Together with reference TRBV7-6 and TRBJ1-5, the CDR3 gives the full variable domain: GAGVSQSPRYKVTKRGQDVALRCDPISGHVSLYWYRQALGQGPEFLTYFNYEAQQDKSGLPNDRFSAERPEGSISTLTIQRTEQRDSAMYRCASSQDWDSNQPQHFGDGTRLSIL.

V gene TRBV29-1 combines with J gene TRBJ1-1; D is undetermined. CDR1 and CDR2 from the germline V gene are SQVTM and ANQGSEA. This CDR3 is built from 13 residues. With 3 bases removed from V and 1 base from J, the gap between germline ends came to 9 bases. CDR3 nucleotides: TGCAGCGTTGAGGCCAGGAGGAACACTGAAGCTTTCTTT. Residues: CSVEARRNTEAFF.

This clone was seen only once. The chain carries TRBV28 and TRBJ1-4; no firm D call. Per germline, CDR1 MDHEN and CDR2 SYDVKM. The V end was cut by 5 bases, the J end by 4 bases, with 11 bases between. The CDR3 loop spans 14 amino acids. The DNA of the CDR3 is TGTGCCAGCAGTACCCCGGGCCTTAATGAAAAACTGTTTTTT. Its translation: CASSTPGLNEKLFF. The whole variable domain, filled in from reference TRBV28 and TRBJ1-4, reads DVKVTQSSRYLVKRTGEKVFLECVQDMDHENMFWYRQDPGLGLRLIYFSYDVKMKEKGDIPEGYSVSREKKERFSLILESASTNQTSMYLCASSTPGLNEKLFFGSGTQLSVL.

The chain joins TRBV20-1 to TRBJ1-4; D remains ambiguous. Germline CDR1 and CDR2: DFQATT and SNEGSKA (reference sequence). CDR3 size: 11 residues. The ends were cut back, 2 bases at V and 7 bases at J, with 5 bases in the middle. CDR3 nucleotide sequence: TGCAGTGCTAGATTGCTTGAAAAACTGTTTTTT. Translated, it gives CSARLLEKLFF.

This chain joins TRBV7-2 and TRBJ2-4; D remains ambiguous. CDR1 SGHTA and CDR2 FQGNSA come from the germline V gene. Trimming took off 1 base at V and 1 base at J, with 17 bases between the two ends. This CDR3 comprises 18 residues. CDR3 DNA sequence: TGTGCCAGCAGCTTAGGGTATTCCAGGTCCCTTGCCAAAAACATTCAGTACTTC. Protein product: CASSLGYSRSLAKNIQYF.

J is TRBJ1-2 and V is TRBV18; TRBD1 aligns across 9 bases. V shed 1 base, J shed 7 bases, and the junction held 4 bases outside the gene matches. Germline V lookup: CDR1 KGHSH, CDR2 LQKENI. The CDR3 is 14 amino acids. The CDR3 here is CASSPRTGETGYTF. The CDR3 nucleotides are TGTGCCAGCTCACCACGGACAGGGGAGACTGGCTACACCTTC. The whole variable domain, remainder taken from reference TRBV18 and TRBJ1-2, is NAGVMQNPRHLVRRRGQEARLRCSPMKGHSHVYWYRQLPEEGLKFMVYLQKENIIDESGMPKERFSAEFPKEGPSILRIQQVVRGDSAAYFCASSPRTGETGYTFGSGTRLTVV.

Written as DNA, the CDR3 is TGTGCCAGCAGCTTAGCCGGTATCGAGCAGTACTTC. It yields the protein CASSLAGIEQYF. The rearrangement uses TRBV7-9 and TRBJ2-7; no firm D call. This CDR3 spans 12 amino acids. The V end lost 0 bases, the J end lost 6 bases, and 6 bases lay between the germline ends. Germline lookup yields CDR1 SEHNR and CDR2 FQNEAQ (reference sequence).

This clone was seen a few times. The chain recombines TRBV11-2 with TRBJ1-1; TRBD1 matches 7 bases. Looked up from germline, CDR1 is SGHAT and CDR2 is FQNNGV. Losses at the gene ends were 6 bases for V and 6 bases for J; bases not matched to a gene: 7. The CDR3 covers 13 residues. Written as DNA, the CDR3 is TGTGCCAGCAGGTCAGGGGGGTGGGCTGAAGCTTTCTTT. This codes for CASRSGGWAEAFF.

The chain uses TRBV19 and TRBJ2-4; 10 positions match TRBD1. The CDR3 is 17 residues long. The germline V gene encodes CDR1 LNHDA and CDR2 SQIVND (reference sequence). Unmatched junction bases numbered 14, after V lost 6 bases and J lost 6 bases. The CDR3 loop reads CASSSSAGQGVGNIQYF. The CDR3 DNA reads TGTGCCAGTAGCAGCAGCGCCGGACAGGGGGTGGGAAACATTCAGTACTTC. Using reference TRBV19 and TRBJ2-4 for the parts outside the CDR3, the full variable domain is DGGITQSPKYLFRKEGQNVTLSCEQNLNHDAMYWYRQDPGQGLRLIYYSQIVNDFQKGDIAEGYSVSREKKESFPLTVTSAQKNPTAFYLCASSSSAGQGVGNIQYFGAGTRLSVL.

This clone appeared a single time. The chain is built from TRBV4-2 and TRBJ2-3; 9 positions match TRBD2. Germline CDR1 reads LGHNA; CDR2 reads YNFKEQ. V gave up 3 bases and J gave up 1 base; unmatched junction bases: 11. This CDR3 is 18 amino acids long. In DNA, the CDR3 is TGTGCCAGCAGCCATCTTGCGGCCAGCGGGGGGCGCACAGATACGCAGTATTTT. Amino acids: CASSHLAASGGRTDTQYF.